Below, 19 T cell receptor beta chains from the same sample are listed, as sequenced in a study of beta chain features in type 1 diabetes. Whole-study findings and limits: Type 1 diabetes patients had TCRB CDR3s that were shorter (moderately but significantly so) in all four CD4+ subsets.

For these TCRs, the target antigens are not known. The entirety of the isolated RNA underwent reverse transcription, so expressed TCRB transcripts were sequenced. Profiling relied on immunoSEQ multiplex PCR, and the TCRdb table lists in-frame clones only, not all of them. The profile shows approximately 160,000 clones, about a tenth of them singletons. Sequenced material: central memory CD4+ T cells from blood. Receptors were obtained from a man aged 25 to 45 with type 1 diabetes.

The CDR3 DNA follows: TGTGCCAGCAGCAAAGTCCCACAGGGCAATCAGCCCCAGCATTTT. It translates to CASSKVPQGNQPQHF. The genes are TRBV21-1 and TRBJ1-5; the D segment call TRBD1 is taken from the table without a DNA check. TRBV21-1 is flagged as a pseudogene. This CDR3 has 15 amino acids.

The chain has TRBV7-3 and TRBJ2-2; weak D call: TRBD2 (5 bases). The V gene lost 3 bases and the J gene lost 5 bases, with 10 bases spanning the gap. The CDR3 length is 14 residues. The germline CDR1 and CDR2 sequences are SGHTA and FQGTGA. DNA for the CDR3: TGTGCCAGCAGCTTGATGTCGGGAACCGGGGAGCTGTTTTTT. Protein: CASSLMSGTGELFF.

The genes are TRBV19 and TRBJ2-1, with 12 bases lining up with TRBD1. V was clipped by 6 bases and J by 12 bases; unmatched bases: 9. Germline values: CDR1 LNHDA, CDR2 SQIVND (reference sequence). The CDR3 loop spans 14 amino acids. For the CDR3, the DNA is TGTGCCAGTAGGAGTGGGACAGGGGGCCACGGGCAGTTCTTC. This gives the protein CASRSGTGGHGQFF.

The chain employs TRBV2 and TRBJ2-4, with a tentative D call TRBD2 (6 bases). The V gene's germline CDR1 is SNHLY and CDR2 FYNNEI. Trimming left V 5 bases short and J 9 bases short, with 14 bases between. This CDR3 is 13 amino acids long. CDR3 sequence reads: CASSLSGVGIQYF. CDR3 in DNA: TGTGCCAGCAGTCTATCGGGAGTAGGCATTCAGTACTTC.

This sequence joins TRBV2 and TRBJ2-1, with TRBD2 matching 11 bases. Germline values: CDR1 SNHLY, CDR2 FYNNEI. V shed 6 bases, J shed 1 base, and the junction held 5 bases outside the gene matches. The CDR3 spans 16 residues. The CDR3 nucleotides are TGTGCCAGCAGCGTCGGGACTAGCGGTTCCTACAATGAGCAGTTCTTC. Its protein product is CASSVGTSGSYNEQFF.

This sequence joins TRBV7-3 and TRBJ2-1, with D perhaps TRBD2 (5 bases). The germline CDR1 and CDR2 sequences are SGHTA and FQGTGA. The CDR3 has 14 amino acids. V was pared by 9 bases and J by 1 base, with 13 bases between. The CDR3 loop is CASPPDSSYNEQFF. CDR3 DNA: TGTGCCAGTCCTCCGGACTCTTCCTACAATGAGCAGTTCTTC. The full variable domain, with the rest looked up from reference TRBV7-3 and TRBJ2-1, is GAGVSQTPSNKVTEKGKYVELRCDPISGHTALYWYRQSLGQGPEFLIYFQGTGAADDSGLPNDRFFAVRPEGSVSTLKIQRTERGDSAVYLCASPPDSSYNEQFFGPGTRLTVL.

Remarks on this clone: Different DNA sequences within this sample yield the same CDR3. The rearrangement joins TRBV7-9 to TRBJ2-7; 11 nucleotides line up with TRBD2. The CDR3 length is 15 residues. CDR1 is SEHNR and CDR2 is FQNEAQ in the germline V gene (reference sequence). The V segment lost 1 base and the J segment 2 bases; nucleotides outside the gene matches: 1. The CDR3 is CASSLGLAGTYEQYF. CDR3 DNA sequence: TGTGCCAGCAGCTTAGGACTAGCGGGAACCTACGAGCAGTACTTC.

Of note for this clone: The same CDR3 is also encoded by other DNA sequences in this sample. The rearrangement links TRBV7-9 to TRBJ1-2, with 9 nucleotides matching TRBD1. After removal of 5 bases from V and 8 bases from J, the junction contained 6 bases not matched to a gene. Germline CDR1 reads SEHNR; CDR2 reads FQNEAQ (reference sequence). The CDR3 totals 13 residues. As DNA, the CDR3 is TGTGCCAGCAGCCCACAGGGGGCGCGCGGCTACACCTTC. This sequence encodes CASSPQGARGYTF.

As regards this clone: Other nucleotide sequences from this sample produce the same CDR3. The CDR3 nucleotides are TGTGCCAGCAGTCGGGACAGGGTGAACACCGGGGAGCTGTTTTTT. Amino acid sequence: CASSRDRVNTGELFF. This sequence joins TRBV6-4 and TRBJ2-2, with 9 bases fitting TRBD1. With 5 bases clipped from V and 1 base from J, the junction kept 2 bases outside the gene matches. The CDR3 consists of 15 residues. Per the germline V gene, CDR1 is MRHNA and CDR2 is SNTAGT.

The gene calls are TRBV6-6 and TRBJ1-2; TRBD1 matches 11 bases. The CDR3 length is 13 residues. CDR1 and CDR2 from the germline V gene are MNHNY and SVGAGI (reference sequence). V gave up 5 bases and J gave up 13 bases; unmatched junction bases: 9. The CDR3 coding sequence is TGTGCCAGCAGTGCAAGGACAGGGGGCAAGTCCACCTTC. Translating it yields CASSARTGGKSTF.

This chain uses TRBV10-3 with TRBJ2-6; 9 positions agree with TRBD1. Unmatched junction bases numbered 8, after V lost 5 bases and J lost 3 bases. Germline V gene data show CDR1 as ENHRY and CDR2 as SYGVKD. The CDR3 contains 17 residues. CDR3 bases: TGTGCCATCAGTCAATCGGGACAGGGTGGTGGGGCCAACGTCCTGACTTTC. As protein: CAISQSGQGGGANVLTF.

The CDR3 loop reads CASSPFAGVGEQFF. The CDR3 DNA reads TGTGCCAGCAGCCCCTTTGCGGGCGTCGGTGAGCAGTTCTTC. This chain links TRBV7-2 with TRBJ2-1; weak D call: TRBD2 (5 bases). There are 14 residues in the CDR3. Germline V gives CDR1 SGHTA, CDR2 FQGNSA. The V end was cut by 5 bases, the J end by 9 bases, with 17 bases between.

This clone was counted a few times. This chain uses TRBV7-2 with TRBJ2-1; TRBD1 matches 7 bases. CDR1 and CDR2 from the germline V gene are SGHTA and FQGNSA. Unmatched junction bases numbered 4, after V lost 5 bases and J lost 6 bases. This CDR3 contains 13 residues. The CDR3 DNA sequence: TGTGCCAGCAGCCGGACAGGTCCCAATGAGCAGTTCTTC. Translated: CASSRTGPNEQFF.

The CDR3 DNA is TGTGCCAGCAGTAGTTGGAGGGGAAGAGAGACCCAGTACTTC. Its translation is CASSSWRGRETQYF. The J gene is TRBJ2-5, the V gene TRBV28, with a possible D match to TRBD2 (6 bases). There are 14 residues in the CDR3. From germline, CDR1 is MDHEN and CDR2 SYDVKM. The ends were cut back, 5 bases at V and 4 bases at J, with 14 bases in the middle.

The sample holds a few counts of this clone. CDR3 sequence (DNA): TGCGCCAGCAGCGTCGAGGGACTAGCGAGCGCGAACACCGGGGAGCTGTTTTTT. This translates into CASSVEGLASANTGELFF. This chain uses TRBV4-3 with TRBJ2-2; 10 bases agree with TRBD2. J lost 0 bases, V lost 5 bases, and 9 bases had no gene match. The CDR3 runs 18 residues. Germline values: CDR1 LGHNA, CDR2 YSLEER.

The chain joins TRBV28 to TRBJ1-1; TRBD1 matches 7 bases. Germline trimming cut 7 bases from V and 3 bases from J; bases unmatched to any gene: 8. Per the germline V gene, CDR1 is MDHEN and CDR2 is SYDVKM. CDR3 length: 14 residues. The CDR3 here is CASNVGGADTEAFF. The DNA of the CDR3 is TGTGCCAGCAATGTAGGGGGCGCCGACACTGAAGCTTTCTTT.

The chain's CDR3 is CASSLTERYNEQFF. As DNA, the CDR3 is TGCGCCAGCAGCCTGACGGAGCGGTACAATGAGCAGTTCTTC. The chain joins TRBV5-1 to TRBJ2-1, with TRBD2 as a possible D gene (5 bases). V was clipped by 4 bases and J by 4 bases, with 12 bases between them. The CDR3 has 14 residues. Germline CDR1 and CDR2: SGHRS and YFSETQ.

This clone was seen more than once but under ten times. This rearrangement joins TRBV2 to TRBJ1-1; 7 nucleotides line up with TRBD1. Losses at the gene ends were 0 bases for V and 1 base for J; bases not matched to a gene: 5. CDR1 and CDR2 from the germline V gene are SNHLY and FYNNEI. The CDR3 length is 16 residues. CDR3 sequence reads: CASSEAGGQWNTEAFF. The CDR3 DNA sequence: TGTGCCAGCAGTGAAGCAGGGGGACAGTGGAACACTGAAGCTTTCTTT.

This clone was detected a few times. In nucleotides, the CDR3 is TGTGCCAGCAGCTTATCAGTGAACACTGAAGCTTTCTTT. Its translation: CASSLSVNTEAFF. The rearrangement joins TRBV7-3 to TRBJ1-1, with D uncertain. This CDR3 comprises 13 residues. Germline V gene sequence: CDR1 SGHTA, CDR2 FQGTGA. V shed 2 bases and J shed 0 bases, with 4 bases lying between them. Full variable domain (remainder filled in from reference TRBV7-3 and TRBJ1-1): GAGVSQTPSNKVTEKGKYVELRCDPISGHTALYWYRQSLGQGPEFLIYFQGTGAADDSGLPNDRFFAVRPEGSVSTLKIQRTERGDSAVYLCASSLSVNTEAFFGQGTRLTVV.